Below, 17 T cell receptor beta chains from the same sample are listed, as sequenced in a study of monozygotic twins with inflammatory bowel disease. TCRdb re-called the 5' RACE reads; every CDR3 protein appears as one record, without DNA. This repertoire comprises 420,000 or so distinct CDR3 sequences; its ten largest clones make up roughly 2.5%. Sequencing was performed on blood. These receptor sequences come from a human donor with ulcerative colitis or Crohn's disease, or a healthy co-twin of an affected twin (not recorded which).

V and J are TRBV10-3 and TRBJ1-6. The CDR3 loop spans 14 amino acids. Germline assignment: CDR1 ENHRY and CDR2 SYGVKD. This CDR3 reads CAITELSYNSPLHF.

This sequence joins TRBV3-1 and TRBJ2-3; TCRdb proposes TRBD1, but this gene call is untestable without DNA. The CDR3 runs 13 residues. Germline lookup yields CDR1 LGHDT and CDR2 YNNKEL (reference sequence). CDR3 sequence: CASSQEPRRTQYF.

J is TRBJ2-3 and V is TRBV6-5. The germline V gene has CDR1 MNHEY and CDR2 SVGAGI. The CDR3 extends over 14 amino acids. The CDR3 is CASSSWTSTDTQYF.

This chain links TRBV19 with TRBJ2-1. The CDR3 spans 11 residues. Germline lookup yields CDR1 LNHDA and CDR2 SQIVND (reference sequence). The CDR3 sequence is CASKEGYEQFF.

The CDR3 protein is CASKDRNNSPLHF. V is TRBV19 and J is TRBJ1-6; TCRdb outputs TRBD1, but without DNA this stays unchecked. Germline V gene data show CDR1 as LNHDA and CDR2 as SQIVND (reference sequence). CDR3 length equals 13 residues.

V gene TRBV6-1 combines with J gene TRBJ2-5; TCRdb reports TRBD1, a call that lacks DNA to check it against. The CDR3 contains 15 residues. The germline gives CDR1 MNHNS, CDR2 SASEGT. CDR3 residues: CASSARTGGRETQYF.

V usage is TRBV27 and J usage is TRBJ1-5. Germline V lookup: CDR1 MNHEY, CDR2 SMNVEV (reference sequence). This CDR3 has 13 amino acids. The CDR3 loop is CASSLGSAQPQHF.

The chain couples TRBV13 to TRBJ2-1; TCRdb proposes TRBD2, but this gene call is untestable without DNA. CDR3 length: 16 residues. Germline CDR1 reads PRHDT; CDR2 reads FYEKMQ (reference sequence). CDR3 sequence reads: CASSPRQAGNYNEQFF.

This rearrangement joins TRBV12-3 or TRBV12-4 to TRBJ1-4; TCRdb proposes TRBD1, but this gene call is untestable without DNA. The CDR3 consists of 16 residues. The CDR3 is CASSVSWGRTNEKLFF.

The chain joins TRBV7-2 to TRBJ2-5; TCRdb gives TRBD2 as the D gene, but with no DNA this cannot be confirmed. The CDR3 is made up of 13 amino acids. Germline loops: CDR1 SGHTA, CDR2 FQGNSA. The CDR3 protein is CASSGGLAETQYF. The full variable domain, in which reference TRBV7-2 and TRBJ2-5 provide the parts outside the CDR3, is GAGVSQSPSNKVTEKGKDVELRCDPISGHTALYWYRQSLGQGLEFLIYFQGNSAPDKSGLPSDRFSAERTGGSVSTLTIQRTQQEDSAVYLCASSGGLAETQYFGPGTRLLVL.

The chain employs TRBV29-1 and TRBJ2-1; the TRBD1 assignment by TCRdb is unverifiable without DNA. The CDR3 runs to 11 residues. Germline assignment: CDR1 SQVTM and CDR2 ANQGSEA. This CDR3 reads CSGHRGNEQFF.

The V gene is TRBV27, the J gene TRBJ1-5; the D call of TRBD1 rests on TCRdb alone, since no DNA is present to check it. CDR1 MNHEY and CDR2 SMNVEV come from the germline V gene (reference sequence). CDR3 size: 15 residues. CDR3 region: CASSGQGKSNQPQHF.

The rearrangement joins TRBV18 to TRBJ2-6; no DNA is available, so the TRBD1 call from TCRdb remains unchecked. The CDR3 covers 17 residues. CDR1 KGHSH and CDR2 LQKENI come from the germline V gene. CDR3 sequence: CASSPPTGLSGANVLTF.

V gene TRBV7-3 combines with J gene TRBJ1-1; TCRdb's D call, TRBD1, is unchecked because there is no DNA. The CDR3 runs 12 residues. The germline V gene encodes CDR1 SGHTA and CDR2 FQGTGA. CDR3 sequence reads: CASSEHRGQAFF.

The chain couples TRBV3-1 to TRBJ2-7; the D call of TRBD2 rests on TCRdb alone, since no DNA is present to check it. Germline V gene lookup returns CDR1 LGHDT and CDR2 YNNKEL (reference sequence). This CDR3 contains 14 residues. The CDR3 sequence is CASSHGLARDEQYF.

This chain connects TRBV9 to TRBJ2-1; TCRdb outputs TRBD1, but without DNA this stays unchecked. This CDR3 is 12 amino acids long. Germline V lookup: CDR1 SGDLS, CDR2 YYNGEE. CDR3 amino acids: CASSVGGAEQFF.

V usage is TRBV4-1 and J usage is TRBJ2-3; TCRdb names TRBD2, which stays unverified in the absence of DNA. Germline V gene data show CDR1 as MGHRA and CDR2 as YSYEKL. This CDR3 is built from 17 residues. CDR3 protein: CASSQDTRGSVSDTQYF.